This T cell receptor (beta chain) is from a study of regulatory T cells in long-lasting Graves disease. Study-wide results and limits: Among persistent patients, a larger number of public clonotypes were shared (roughly 2,900) than among newly diagnosed patients (about 970).

The time point denotes: newly diagnosed GD, antithyroid drugs for less than 3 months. Construction of the TCR library relied on RNA isolated from PBMCs. Nine-milliliter peripheral blood samples went into EDTA tubes. Arm-PCR of CDR3 regions with iRepertoire HTBI primers generated TCR beta libraries. MiXCR was run by TCRdb on the multiplex PCR reads, yielding one entry per CDR3 protein. Of hundreds of thousands of distinct CDR3 sequences listed, 16% are singletons. V shed 0 bases and J shed 11 bases, with 9 bases lying between them. The CDR3 runs 13 residues. CDR1 is SGHRS and CDR2 is YFSETQ in the germline V gene. This clonotype showed up just a few times. Its antigen is still unknown. The same specimen was also included in a second study, on T cells in Graves' hyperthyroidism and ophthalmopathy. From that paper: Pregnant or lactating patients were excluded, as were those with uncontrolled infection or other autoimmune disease. Diagnostic assessment was based on clinical symptoms, serum thyroxine and TRAb, thyroid ultrasound and orbital computed tomography.

Specimen: peripheral blood mononuclear cells (PBMCs), collected at new diagnosis, from a patient treated with antithyroid drugs. The gene calls are TRBV5-1 and TRBJ1-6; no definite D call. The receptor was derived from a man aged 40-55 years with Graves disease. The CDR3 loop is CASSLGQRTPLHF. In DNA form, the CDR3 reads TGCGCCAGCAGCTTGGGGCAGCGAACACCCCTCCACTTT.